This note documents a single T cell receptor beta chain sequence. What it binds is not known. The donors were in the roughly 130-subject validation cohort, distinct from the roughly 600-subject first cohort. This sample is part of a study of cytomegalovirus exposure and HLA in healthy donors. Study-level information: According to later analysis, the same platform produced the 110 or so validation and 666 first-cohort repertoires.

Points from the study as a whole: The investigators catalogued 164 TCR beta chains as cytomegalovirus-associated. Reports indicated that the classifier achieved high specificity and sensitivity in diagnosing cytomegalovirus status.

The CDR3 has 12 residues. Trimming took 3 bases from V and 3 from J, leaving 9 bases between them. CDR1 and CDR2 from the germline V gene are GTSNPN and SVGIG (reference sequence). The method was immunoSEQ multiplex PCR; TCRdb's version includes in-frame clones alone and lacks a portion of them. The repertoire holds 110,000 or so clones, with roughly nine tenths as singletons. Sequencing was performed on PBMCs. The clonotype was recovered from a woman aged 18-29 years in good health and CMV-seropositive. The chain uses TRBV30 and TRBJ2-7, with a tentative D call TRBD1 (6 bases). CDR3 DNA sequence: TGTGCCTGGAGCAAGGGACACTACGAGCAGTACTTC. Its protein is CAWSKGHYEQYF.